The 17 T cell receptor beta chains below come from one sample, sequenced in a study of blood T cell repertoires in COVID-19. The protocol was immunoSEQ multiplex PCR, while the TCRdb copy is restricted to in-frame clones and leaves out a portion. The table includes roughly 79,000 clones, approximately 88% detected once. Sequences were obtained from peripheral blood. Source of these receptors: a woman aged 45-59 years with acute or convalescent COVID-19.

The rearrangement joins TRBV5-6 to TRBJ1-3; D might be TRBD1 (6 bases). This CDR3 is 15 amino acids long. Germline CDR1 SGHDT, CDR2 YYEEEE. The V end was cut by 4 bases, the J end by 0 bases, with 11 bases between. Written as DNA, the CDR3 is TGTGCCAGCAGCCCACAACAGGGCTCTGGAAACACCATATATTTT. The encoded protein is CASSPQQGSGNTIYF.

This clone was seen once. The J gene is TRBJ1-5, the V gene TRBV13; D remains unclear. Trimming left V 5 bases short and J 3 bases short, with 8 bases between. The germline gives CDR1 PRHDT, CDR2 FYEKMQ (reference sequence). There are 13 residues in the CDR3. CDR3: CASSPGFNQPQHF. CDR3 nucleotides: TGTGCCAGCAGCCCAGGCTTCAATCAGCCCCAGCATTTT.

The chain couples TRBV2 to TRBJ1-4, with D perhaps TRBD1 (6 bases). The CDR3 covers 15 residues. The V gene's germline CDR1 is SNHLY and CDR2 FYNNEI. With 5 bases removed from V and 3 bases from J, the gap between germline ends came to 13 bases. DNA for the CDR3: TGTGCCAGCAGTCTAACAGGGTCGCCTAATGAAAAACTGTTTTTT. This gives the protein CASSLTGSPNEKLFF.

This rearrangement joins TRBV7-2 to TRBJ1-5; D is possibly TRBD1 (6 bases). V was pared by 1 base and J by 2 bases, with 9 bases between. There are 15 residues in the CDR3. CDR1 and CDR2 from the germline V gene are SGHTA and FQGNSA. The chain's CDR3 is CASSLGDTRNQPQHF. The CDR3 bases are TGTGCCAGCAGCTTAGGGGACACCCGCAATCAGCCCCAGCATTTT.

This chain uses TRBV7-3 with TRBJ2-5; TRBD2 agrees at 8 bases. V dropped 5 bases and J dropped 2; count of bases not matched to a gene: 10. The CDR3 has 16 amino acids. Per germline, CDR1 SGHTA and CDR2 FQGTGA. The CDR3 bases are TGTGCCAGCAGCCCCTCGGGCGGGGGGACACAAGAGACCCAGTACTTC. Protein: CASSPSGGGTQETQYF.

This rearrangement joins TRBV6-6 to TRBJ1-5; D might be TRBD1 (5 bases). Trimming stripped 0 bases from V and 2 bases from J, with 5 bases between. This CDR3 comprises 14 residues. Germline V lookup: CDR1 MNHNY, CDR2 SVGAGI (reference sequence). In DNA, the CDR3 is TGTGCCAGCAGTTACTCGGGGCGCAATCAGCCCCAGCATTTT. Residues: CASSYSGRNQPQHF.

This chain joins TRBV6-4 and TRBJ2-3, with D hard to call. Deletions cut 8 bases from V and 0 bases from J, with 12 bases between. Germline V gene data show CDR1 as MRHNA and CDR2 as SNTAGT. CDR3 length equals 14 residues. DNA for the CDR3: TGTGCCAGCTCCTTGACACCTAGCACAGATACGCAGTATTTT. Amino acids: CASSLTPSTDTQYF.

The chain couples TRBV19 to TRBJ2-7; the D is unclear. The CDR3 length is 15 residues. From germline, CDR1 is LNHDA and CDR2 SQIVND (reference sequence). V lost 9 bases and J lost 0, with 18 bases in between. The CDR3 loop is CAREASGEASYEQYF. The CDR3, as DNA: TGTGCCAGGGAAGCCTCGGGTGAAGCCTCCTACGAGCAGTACTTC.

The chain uses TRBV5-1 and TRBJ2-3; D may be TRBD1 (5 bases). With 0 bases removed from V and 1 base from J, the gap between germline ends came to 9 bases. Germline V gene sequence: CDR1 SGHRS, CDR2 YFSETQ. The CDR3 is 15 residues long. CDR3 sequence reads: CASSLAGRGTDTQYF. The CDR3 DNA reads as TGCGCCAGCAGCTTGGCGGGCAGGGGCACAGATACGCAGTATTTT.

This rearrangement joins TRBV7-2 to TRBJ2-7, with TRBD1 identical over 8 bases. The ends lost 0 bases at V and 2 bases at J; junction bases unmatched: 3. The germline V gene encodes CDR1 SGHTA and CDR2 FQGNSA. The CDR3 spans 15 residues. The CDR3 DNA follows: TGTGCCAGCAGCTTAGCTCCACAGGGGGCCTACGAGCAGTACTTC. Amino acid sequence: CASSLAPQGAYEQYF.

This sequence joins TRBV9 and TRBJ2-1; D not certain. The CDR3 loop spans 13 amino acids. Germline V gives CDR1 SGDLS, CDR2 YYNGEE. V lost 3 bases to trimming and J lost 4 bases, with 8 bases between them. The CDR3 DNA sequence: TGTGCCAGCAGCGCCAGTTCATACAATGAGCAGTTCTTC. This translates into CASSASSYNEQFF.

This clone showed up many times. V gene TRBV21-1 combines with J gene TRBJ1-1. TRBV21-1 is an annotated pseudogene. This CDR3 is 15 amino acids long. CDR3 region: CASSPRGATDTEAFF. The DNA of the CDR3 is TGTGCCAGCAGCCCCCGGGGGGCAACTGACACTGAAGCTTTCTTT.

The chain has TRBV6-4 and TRBJ1-3; the D gene is possibly TRBD1 (6 bases). Trimming removed 4 bases at V and 3 bases at J, with 22 bases between. From germline, CDR1 is MRHNA and CDR2 SNTAGT. This CDR3 is 18 amino acids long. CDR3 bases: TGTGCCAGCAGTGGACCCTTTGGCGGGGGGCAAAATGGAAACACCATATATTTT. This sequence encodes CASSGPFGGGQNGNTIYF.

V is TRBV6-4 and J is TRBJ1-3; D is unclear. This CDR3 is built from 16 residues. V shed 7 bases and J shed 1 base, with 17 bases lying between them. The V gene's germline CDR1 is MRHNA and CDR2 SNTAGT. CDR3 residues: CASTHPNGVSGNTIYF. The CDR3 DNA reads as TGTGCCAGCACGCACCCAAACGGTGTGTCTGGAAACACCATATATTTT.

J is TRBJ1-1 and V is TRBV29-1, with D possibly matching TRBD1 (5 bases). The V end lost 8 bases, the J end lost 8 bases, and 18 bases lay between the germline ends. Germline V gives CDR1 SQVTM, CDR2 ANQGSEA. This CDR3 has 12 amino acids. Written as DNA, the CDR3 is TGCAGCACCGTCAGGGATTACGCGGAAGCTTTCTTT. Protein: CSTVRDYAEAFF.

V and J are TRBV28 and TRBJ1-6; TRBD1 matches at 7 bases. Germline trimming cut 4 bases from V and 13 bases from J; bases unmatched to any gene: 13. Germline V lookup: CDR1 MDHEN, CDR2 SYDVKM. The CDR3 has 15 amino acids. CDR3 DNA sequence: TGTGCCAGCAGTTCGATGGCAGGGGGGATTGTTCCCCTCCACTTT. It is translated as CASSSMAGGIVPLHF.

This chain joins TRBV9 and TRBJ2-7; 13 bases agree with TRBD2. The CDR3 spans 20 residues. Germline CDR1 is SGDLS and CDR2 is YYNGEE. The junction had 17 bases not matched to a gene; V was cut back by 3 bases and J by 2 bases. CDR3 in amino acids: CASSASLVGWTSGRPYEQYF. CDR3 nucleotides: TGTGCCAGCAGCGCTTCCCTAGTAGGATGGACTAGCGGGAGACCCTACGAGCAGTACTTC.